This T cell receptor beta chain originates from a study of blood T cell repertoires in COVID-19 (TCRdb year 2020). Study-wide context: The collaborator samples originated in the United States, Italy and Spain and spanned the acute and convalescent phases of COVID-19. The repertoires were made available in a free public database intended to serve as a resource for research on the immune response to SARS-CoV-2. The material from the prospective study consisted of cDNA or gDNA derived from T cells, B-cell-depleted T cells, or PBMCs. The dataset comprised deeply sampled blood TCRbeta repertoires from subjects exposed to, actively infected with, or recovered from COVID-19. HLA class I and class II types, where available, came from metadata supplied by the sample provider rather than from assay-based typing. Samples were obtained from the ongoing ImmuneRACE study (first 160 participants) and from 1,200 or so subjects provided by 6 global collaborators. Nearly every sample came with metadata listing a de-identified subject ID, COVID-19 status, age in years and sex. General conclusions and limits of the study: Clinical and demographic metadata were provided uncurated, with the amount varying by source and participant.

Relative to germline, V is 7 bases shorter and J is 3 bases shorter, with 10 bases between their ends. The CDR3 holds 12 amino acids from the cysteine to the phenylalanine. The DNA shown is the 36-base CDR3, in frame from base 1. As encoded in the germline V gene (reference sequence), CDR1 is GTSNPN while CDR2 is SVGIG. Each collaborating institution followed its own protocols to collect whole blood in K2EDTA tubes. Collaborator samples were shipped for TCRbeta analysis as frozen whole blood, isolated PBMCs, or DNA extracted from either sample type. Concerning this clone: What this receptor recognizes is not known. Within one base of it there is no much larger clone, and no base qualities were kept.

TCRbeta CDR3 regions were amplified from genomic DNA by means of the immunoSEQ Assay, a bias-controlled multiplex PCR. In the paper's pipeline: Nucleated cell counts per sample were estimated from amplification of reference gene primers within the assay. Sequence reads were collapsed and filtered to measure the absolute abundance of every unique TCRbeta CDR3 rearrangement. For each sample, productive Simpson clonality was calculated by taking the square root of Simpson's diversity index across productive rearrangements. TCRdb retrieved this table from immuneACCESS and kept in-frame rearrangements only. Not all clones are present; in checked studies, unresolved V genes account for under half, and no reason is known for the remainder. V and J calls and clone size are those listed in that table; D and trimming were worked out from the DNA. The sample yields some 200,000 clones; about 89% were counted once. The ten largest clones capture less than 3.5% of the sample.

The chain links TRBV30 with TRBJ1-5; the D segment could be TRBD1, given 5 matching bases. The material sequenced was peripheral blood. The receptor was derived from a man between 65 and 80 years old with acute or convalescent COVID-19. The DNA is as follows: TGTGCCTCCCACAGGCCCAATCAGCCCCAGCATTTT. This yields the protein CASHRPNQPQHF.